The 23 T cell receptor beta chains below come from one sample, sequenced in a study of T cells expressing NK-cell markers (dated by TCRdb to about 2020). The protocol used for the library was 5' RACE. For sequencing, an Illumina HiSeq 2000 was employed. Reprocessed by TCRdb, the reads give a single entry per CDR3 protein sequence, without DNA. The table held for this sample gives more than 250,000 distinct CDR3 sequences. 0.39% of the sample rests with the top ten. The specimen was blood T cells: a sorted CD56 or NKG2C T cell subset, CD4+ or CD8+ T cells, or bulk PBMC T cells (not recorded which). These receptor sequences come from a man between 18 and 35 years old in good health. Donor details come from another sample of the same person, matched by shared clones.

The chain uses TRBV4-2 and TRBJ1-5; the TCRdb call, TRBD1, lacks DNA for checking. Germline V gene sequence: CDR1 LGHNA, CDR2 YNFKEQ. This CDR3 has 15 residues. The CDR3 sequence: CASSHGGTGSQPQHF.

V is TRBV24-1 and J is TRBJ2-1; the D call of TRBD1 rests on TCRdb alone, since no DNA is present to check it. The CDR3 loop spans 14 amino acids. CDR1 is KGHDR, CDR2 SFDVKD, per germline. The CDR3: CATSDLGQVHEQFF.

CDR3 protein: CASSQGFTGGRHPANTGELFF. This chain joins TRBV4-1 and TRBJ2-2; TCRdb reports TRBD2, a call that lacks DNA to check it against. In germline, CDR1 is MGHRA, CDR2 YSYEKL. This CDR3 comprises 21 residues.

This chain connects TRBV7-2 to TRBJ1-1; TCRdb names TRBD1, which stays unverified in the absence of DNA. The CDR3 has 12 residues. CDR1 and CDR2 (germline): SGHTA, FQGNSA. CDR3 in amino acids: CASSRRTGSGFF.

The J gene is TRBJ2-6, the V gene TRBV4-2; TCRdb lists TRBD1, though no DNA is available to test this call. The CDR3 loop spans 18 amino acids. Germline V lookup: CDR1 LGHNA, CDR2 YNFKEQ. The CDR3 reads CASSQPYRGQLGANVLTF.

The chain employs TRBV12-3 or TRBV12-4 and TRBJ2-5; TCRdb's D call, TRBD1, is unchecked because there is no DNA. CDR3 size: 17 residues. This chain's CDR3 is CASSLLMKGWFPETQYF.

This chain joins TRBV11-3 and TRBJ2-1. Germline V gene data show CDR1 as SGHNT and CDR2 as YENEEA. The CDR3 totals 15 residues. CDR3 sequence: CASSLDNRPYNEQFF.

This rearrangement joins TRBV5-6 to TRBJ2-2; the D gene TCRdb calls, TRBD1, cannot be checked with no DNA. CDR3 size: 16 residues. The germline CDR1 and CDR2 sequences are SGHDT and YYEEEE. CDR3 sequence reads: CASSLGTGGSTGELFF.

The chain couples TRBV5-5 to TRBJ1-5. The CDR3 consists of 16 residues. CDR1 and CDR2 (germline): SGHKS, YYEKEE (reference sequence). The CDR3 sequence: CASSSSALEWHQPQHF. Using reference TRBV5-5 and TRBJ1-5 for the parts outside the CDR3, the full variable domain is DAGVTQSPTHLIKTRGQQVTLRCSPISGHKSVSWYQQVLGQGPQFIFQYYEKEERGRGNFPDRFSARQFPNYSSELNVNALLLGDSALYLCASSSSALEWHQPQHFGDGTRLSIL.

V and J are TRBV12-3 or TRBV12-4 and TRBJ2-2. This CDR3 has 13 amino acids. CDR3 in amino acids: CASSLLHAGELFF.

This CDR3 reads CASSSDRVINTEAFF. The chain uses TRBV5-1 and TRBJ1-1. The CDR3 is 15 residues long. The V gene's germline CDR1 is SGHRS and CDR2 YFSETQ.

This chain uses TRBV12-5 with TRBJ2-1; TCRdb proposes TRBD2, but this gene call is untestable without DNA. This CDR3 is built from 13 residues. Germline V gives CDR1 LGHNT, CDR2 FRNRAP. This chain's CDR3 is CASGGTSGGSGFF.

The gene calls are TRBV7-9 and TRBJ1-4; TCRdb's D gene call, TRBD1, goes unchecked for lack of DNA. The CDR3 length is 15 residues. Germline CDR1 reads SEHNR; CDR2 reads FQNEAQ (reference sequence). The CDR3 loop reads CASSPTGQRGEKLFF.

This CDR3 reads CSVGTDLNEQFF. The V gene is TRBV20-1, the J gene TRBJ2-1; TCRdb picks TRBD1, but there is no DNA to check that call. Germline V gene data show CDR1 as DFQATT and CDR2 as SNEGSKA (reference sequence). The CDR3 is 12 amino acids.

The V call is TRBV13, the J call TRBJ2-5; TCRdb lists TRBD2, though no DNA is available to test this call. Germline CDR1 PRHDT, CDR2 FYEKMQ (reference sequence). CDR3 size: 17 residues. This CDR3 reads CASSLESNPGLQETQYF.

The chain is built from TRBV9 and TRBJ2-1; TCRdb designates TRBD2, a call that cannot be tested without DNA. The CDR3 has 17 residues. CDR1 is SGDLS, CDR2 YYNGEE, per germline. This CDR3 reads CASSVGTSGSLYNEQFF.

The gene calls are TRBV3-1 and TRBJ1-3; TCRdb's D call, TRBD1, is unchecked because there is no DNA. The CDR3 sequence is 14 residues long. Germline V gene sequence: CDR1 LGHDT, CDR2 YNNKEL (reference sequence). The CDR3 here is CASSFGQSGNTIYF.

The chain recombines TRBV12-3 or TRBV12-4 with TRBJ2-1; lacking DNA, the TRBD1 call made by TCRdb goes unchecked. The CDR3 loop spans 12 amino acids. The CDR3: CARPTQGNEQFF.

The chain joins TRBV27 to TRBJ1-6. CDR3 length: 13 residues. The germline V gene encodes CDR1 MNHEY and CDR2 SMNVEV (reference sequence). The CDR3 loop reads CASSLNNRSPLHF.

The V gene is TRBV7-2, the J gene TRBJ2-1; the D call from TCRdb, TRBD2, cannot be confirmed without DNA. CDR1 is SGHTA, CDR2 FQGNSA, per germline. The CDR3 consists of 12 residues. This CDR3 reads CAKNIAGGPQFF.

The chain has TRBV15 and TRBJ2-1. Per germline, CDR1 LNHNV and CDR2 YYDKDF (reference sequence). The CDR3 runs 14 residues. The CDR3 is CATRQGRPYNEQFF.

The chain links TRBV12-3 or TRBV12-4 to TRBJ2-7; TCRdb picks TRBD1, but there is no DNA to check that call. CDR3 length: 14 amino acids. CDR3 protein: CASSFFGGQGEQYF.

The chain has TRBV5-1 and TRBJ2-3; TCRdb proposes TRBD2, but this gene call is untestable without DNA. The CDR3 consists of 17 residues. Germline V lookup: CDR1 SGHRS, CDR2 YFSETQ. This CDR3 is CASSLGTGGKSTDTQYF. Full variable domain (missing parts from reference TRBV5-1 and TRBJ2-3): KAGVTQTPRYLIKTRGQQVTLSCSPISGHRSVSWYQQTPGQGLQFLFEYFSETQRNKGNFPGRFSGRQFSNSRSEMNVSTLELGDSALYLCASSLGTGGKSTDTQYFGPGTRLTVL.